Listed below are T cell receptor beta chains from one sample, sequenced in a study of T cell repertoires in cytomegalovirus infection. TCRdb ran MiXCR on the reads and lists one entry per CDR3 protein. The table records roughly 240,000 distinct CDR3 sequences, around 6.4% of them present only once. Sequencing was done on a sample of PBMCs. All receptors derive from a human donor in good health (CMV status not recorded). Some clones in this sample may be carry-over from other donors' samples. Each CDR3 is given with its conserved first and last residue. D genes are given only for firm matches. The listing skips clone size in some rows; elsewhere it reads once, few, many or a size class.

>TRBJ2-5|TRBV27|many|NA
CASSFFGETQYF
TGTGCCAGCAGTTTCTTTGGAGAGACCCAGTACTTC
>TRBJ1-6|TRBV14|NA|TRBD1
CASSQDGQGASSPLHF
TGTGCCAGCAGCCAAGATGGGCAGGGGGCAAGTTCACCCCTCCACTTT
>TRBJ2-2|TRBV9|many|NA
CASSVYPGPLEGELFF
TGTGCCAGCAGCGTTTACCCGGGACCCCTGGAGGGGGAGCTGTTTTTT
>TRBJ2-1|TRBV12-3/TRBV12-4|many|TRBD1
CASSLSGQAGRFF
TGTGCCAGCAGTCTTTCAGGACAGGCCGGTCGATTCTTC
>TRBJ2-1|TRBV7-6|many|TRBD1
CASSETGVYNEQFF
TGTGCCAGCAGCGAGACAGGGGTTTACAATGAGCAGTTCTTC
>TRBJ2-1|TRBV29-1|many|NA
CSVERTPGNEQFF
TGCAGCGTTGAAAGGACCCCCGGGAATGAGCAGTTCTTC
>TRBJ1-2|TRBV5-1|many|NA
CASSLGLGVYGYTF
TGCGCCAGCAGCTTGGGTCTGGGGGTCTATGGCTACACCTTC
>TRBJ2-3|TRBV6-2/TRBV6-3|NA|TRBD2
CASGATGRTQYF
TGTGCCAGCGGAGCCACCGGGAGGACGCAGTATTTT
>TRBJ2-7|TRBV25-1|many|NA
CASSPGQLLPPYF
TGTGCCAGCAGTCCCGGACAGCTGCTTCCCCCGTACTTC
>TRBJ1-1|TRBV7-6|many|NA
CASSLELGAKTRLNTEAFF
TGTGCCAGCAGCTTAGAGTTAGGGGCCAAGACACGCTTGAACACTGAAGCTTTCTTT
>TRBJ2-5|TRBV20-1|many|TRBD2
CSASLLAGVETQYF
TGCAGTGCTAGTTTACTAGCGGGAGTAGAGACCCAGTACTTC
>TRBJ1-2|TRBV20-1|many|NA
CSARTPRDYGYTF
TGCAGTGCCCGGACTCCCAGAGACTATGGCTACACCTTC
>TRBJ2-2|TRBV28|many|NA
CASLGGVRDTGELFF
TGTGCCAGCCTCGGAGGGGTTCGGGACACCGGGGAGCTGTTTTTT
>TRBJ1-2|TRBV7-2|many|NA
CASSLRPSWDGYTF
TGTGCCAGCAGCTTACGGCCCTCCTGGGATGGCTACACCTTC
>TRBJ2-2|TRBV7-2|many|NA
CASSPGHRTGELFF
TGTGCCAGCAGCCCGGGACACCGCACCGGGGAGCTGTTTTTT
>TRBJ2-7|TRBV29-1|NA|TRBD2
CSVDAGVSYEQYF
TGCAGCGTTGACGCGGGGGTCTCCTACGAGCAGTACTTC
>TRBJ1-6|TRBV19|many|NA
CASSSDWGDSPLHF
TGTGCCAGTAGTTCTGACTGGGGAGATTCACCCCTCCACTTT
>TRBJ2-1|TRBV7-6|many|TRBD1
CASSLTGTGGYNEQFF
TGTGCCAGCAGCCTGACCGGGACAGGGGGATACAATGAGCAGTTCTTC
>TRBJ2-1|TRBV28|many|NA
CASSLAQGYNEQFF
TGTGCCAGCAGTTTAGCGCAAGGCTACAATGAGCAGTTCTTC
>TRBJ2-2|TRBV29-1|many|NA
CSVGDFTGELFF
TGCAGCGTGGGGGACTTTACCGGGGAGCTGTTTTTT
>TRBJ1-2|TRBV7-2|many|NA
CASSSFNQRVSGYTF
TGTGCCAGCAGCTCCTTCAACCAGAGGGTGAGCGGCTACACCTTC
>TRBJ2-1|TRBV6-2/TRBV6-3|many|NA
CASSYIRVDEQFF
TGTGCCAGCAGCTACATCAGGGTCGATGAGCAGTTCTTC
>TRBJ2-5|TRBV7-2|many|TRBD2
CASSLSGGQETQYF
TGTGCCAGCAGCTTATCGGGAGGGCAAGAGACCCAGTACTTC
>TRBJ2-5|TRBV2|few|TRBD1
CASSTDRRLYF
TGTGCCAGCAGTACGGACAGGAGATTGTACTTC
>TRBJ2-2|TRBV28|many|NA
CASSSPTSPSNTGELFF
TGTGCCAGCAGTTCCCCAACATCACCGTCGAACACCGGGGAGCTGTTTTTT
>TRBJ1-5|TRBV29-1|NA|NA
CSVEGAPGQPQHF
TGCAGCGTTGAGGGGGCCCCGGGTCAGCCCCAGCATTTT
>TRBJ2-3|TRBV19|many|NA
CATSTVWTDTQYF
TGTGCCACCTCGACAGTTTGGACAGATACGCAGTATTTT
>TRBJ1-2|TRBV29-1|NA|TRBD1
CSAGTGKDYGYTF
TGCAGCGCCGGGACAGGGAAAGACTATGGCTACACCTTC
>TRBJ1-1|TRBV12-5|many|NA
CASGLVQAGAVNTEAFF
TGTGCTAGTGGTTTGGTACAGGCAGGGGCCGTGAACACTGAAGCTTTCTTT
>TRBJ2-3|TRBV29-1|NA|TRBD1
CSVATGLDTDTQYF
TGCAGCGTCGCGACAGGGCTGGACACAGATACGCAGTATTTT
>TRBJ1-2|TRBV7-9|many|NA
CASSLASPYGYTF
TGTGCCAGCAGCCTCGCGTCCCCTTATGGCTACACCTTC
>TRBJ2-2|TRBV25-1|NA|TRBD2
CASSELGVGGASVGELFF
TGTGCCAGCAGTGAATTGGGGGTCGGGGGGGCGTCGGTCGGGGAGCTGTTTTTT
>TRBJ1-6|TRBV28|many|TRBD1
CASSGGTGYNSPLHF
TGTGCCAGCAGTGGGGGGACAGGCTATAATTCACCCCTCCACTTT
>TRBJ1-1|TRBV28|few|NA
CASYSRGTEAFF
TGTGCCAGCTATAGTAGGGGAACTGAAGCTTTCTTT
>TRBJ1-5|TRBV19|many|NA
CASRNSNQPQHF
TGTGCCAGTAGGAATTCCAATCAGCCCCAGCATTTT
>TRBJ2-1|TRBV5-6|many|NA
CASSFSLSSYNEQFF
TGTGCCAGCAGCTTTTCCCTGAGCTCCTACAATGAGCAGTTCTTC
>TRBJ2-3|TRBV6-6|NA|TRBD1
CASGRDRAEVDTQYF
TGTGCCAGCGGACGAGACAGGGCGGAAGTGGATACGCAGTATTTT
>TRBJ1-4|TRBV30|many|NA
CAWSRSNEKLFF
TGTGCCTGGAGTAGGTCTAATGAAAAACTGTTTTTT
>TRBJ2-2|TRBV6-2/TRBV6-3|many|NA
CASSRSSGTVNTGELFF
TGTGCCAGCAGTAGATCGAGCGGGACAGTGAACACCGGGGAGCTGTTTTTT
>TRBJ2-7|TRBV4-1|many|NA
CASSLYRDGTYEQYF
TGCGCCAGCAGCCTATATCGGGACGGTACCTACGAGCAGTACTTC
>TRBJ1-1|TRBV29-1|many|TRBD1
CSVPGTAHTEAFF
TGCAGCGTTCCCGGGACAGCCCACACTGAAGCTTTCTTT
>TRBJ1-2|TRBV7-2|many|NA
CASSLVSAGTYGYTF
TGTGCCAGCAGCTTAGTATCTGCAGGGACCTATGGCTACACCTTC
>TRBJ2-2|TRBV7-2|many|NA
CASSLVAGPGELFF
TGTGCCAGCAGCTTAGTGGCAGGGCCCGGGGAGCTGTTTTTT
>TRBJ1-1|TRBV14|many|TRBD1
CASSLRQGRRGTEAFF
TGTGCCAGCAGCCTGCGACAGGGAAGGAGGGGAACTGAAGCTTTCTTT
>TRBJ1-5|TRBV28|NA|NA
CASTKPPGLGQPQHF
TGTGCCAGCACTAAACCCCCGGGTCTTGGTCAGCCCCAGCATTTT
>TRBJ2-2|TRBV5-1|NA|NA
CASSLLQGLNTGELFF
TGCGCCAGCAGCTTACTCCAGGGGCTAAACACCGGGGAGCTGTTTTTT
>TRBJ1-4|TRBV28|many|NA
CASSSRVTNEKLFF
TGTGCCAGCAGCTCGCGGGTAACTAATGAAAAACTGTTTTTT
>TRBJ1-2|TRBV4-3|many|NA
CASSQRALVSPYTF
TGCGCCAGCAGCCAACGAGCTTTAGTCAGCCCCTACACCTTC
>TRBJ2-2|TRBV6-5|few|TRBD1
CASSKGQMNTGELFF
TGTGCCAGCAGCAAGGGACAGATGAACACCGGGGAGCTGTTTTTT
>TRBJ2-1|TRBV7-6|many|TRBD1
CASSLENRGRGGVFF
TGTGCCAGCAGCTTAGAAAACAGGGGGCGCGGGGGAGTGTTCTTC
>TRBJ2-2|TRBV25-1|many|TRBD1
CASSQYRSLGQGNTGELFF
TGTGCCAGCAGTCAATACCGATCTTTGGGACAGGGGAACACCGGGGAGCTGTTTTTT
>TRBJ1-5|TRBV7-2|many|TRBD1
CASSLDRAGGPSQHF
TGTGCCAGCAGCTTAGACCGCGCAGGGGGCCCGTCCCAGCATTTT
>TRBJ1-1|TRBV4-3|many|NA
CASSLSTGGLNTEAFF
TGCGCCAGCAGCCTATCGACGGGGGGGCTGAACACTGAAGCTTTCTTT
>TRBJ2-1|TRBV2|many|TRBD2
CASRRTSGGPSSYNEQFF
TGTGCCAGCCGCCGGACTAGCGGGGGGCCAAGCTCCTACAATGAGCAGTTCTTC
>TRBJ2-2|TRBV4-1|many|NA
CASSQARGGGTGELFF
TGCGCCAGCAGCCAAGCGAGGGGCGGCGGGACCGGGGAGCTGTTTTTT